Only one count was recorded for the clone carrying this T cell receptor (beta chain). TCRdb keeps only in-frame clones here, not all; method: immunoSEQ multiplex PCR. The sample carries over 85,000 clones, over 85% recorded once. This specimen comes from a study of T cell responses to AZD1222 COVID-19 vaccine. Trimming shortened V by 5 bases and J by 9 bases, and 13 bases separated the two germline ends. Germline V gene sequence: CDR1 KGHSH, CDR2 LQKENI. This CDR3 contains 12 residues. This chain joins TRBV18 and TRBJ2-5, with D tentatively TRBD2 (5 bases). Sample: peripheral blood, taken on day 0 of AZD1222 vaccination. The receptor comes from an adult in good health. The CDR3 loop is CASSKSPEAQYF. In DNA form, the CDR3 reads TGTGCCAGCTCAAAGTCCCCGGAGGCCCAGTACTTC.